Listed below are T cell receptor beta chains from one sample, sequenced in a study of blood T cell repertoires in COVID-19. The assay was immunoSEQ multiplex PCR, and TCRdb's table has in-frame clones only and misses some. In the table there are roughly 440,000 clones, around 88% of which are singletons. The sample taken for sequencing was peripheral blood. These receptors were taken from a woman aged 45-59 years with COVID-19, enrolled during active disease. CDR3s include the opening cysteine and the closing phenylalanine or tryptophan. Each record gives: V gene, J gene, clone size, CDR3 length, D gene, CDR3 protein, CDR3 DNA. A D gene is named only where the DNA matches it firmly. A row's size may be missing; if present it is once, few, many or a size class.

TRBV2,TRBJ2-1,NA,11,NA,CASSEAGEQFF,TGTGCCAGCAGTGAGGCGGGTGAGCAGTTCTTC
TRBV12-2,TRBJ1-1,NA,18,NA,CASRINRPRDRRDTEAFF,TGTGCAAGTCGTATTAATAGACCGAGGGACAGGAGGGATACTGAAGCTTTCTTT
TRBV7-6,TRBJ1-4,NA,14,NA,CASSRSGDRGKLFF,TGTGCCAGCAGCCGTTCGGGGGATCGGGGAAAACTGTTTTTT
TRBV5-1,TRBJ1-2,NA,13,NA,CASSSSSLYGYTF,TGCGCCAGCAGTTCCTCAAGCCTCTATGGCTACACCTTC
TRBV2,TRBJ1-4,NA,14,TRBD1,CASSWTGGDEKLFF,TGTGCCAGCAGCTGGACAGGGGGAGATGAAAAACTGTTTTTT
TRBV7-9,TRBJ2-3,NA,16,TRBD1,CASSPLTGTGYLTQYF,TGTGCCAGCAGCCCTCTTACCGGGACAGGATATCTTACGCAGTATTTT
TRBV6-2/TRBV6-3,TRBJ1-2,NA,15,TRBD1,CASSYEDRLNYGYTF,TGTGCCAGCAGTTACGAGGACAGGCTTAACTATGGCTACACCTTC
TRBV5-1,TRBJ2-3,NA,14,NA,CASSLSQVTDTQYF,TGCGCCAGCAGCTTGTCCCAGGTCACAGATACGCAGTATTTT
TRBV25-1,TRBJ1-2,NA,12,TRBD1,CASSTGGHGYTF,TGTGCCAGCAGTACAGGGGGCCATGGCTACACCTTC
TRBV19,TRBJ2-1,NA,16,TRBD2,CASSMAGGDGYNEQFF,TGTGCCAGTAGTATGGCGGGGGGGGACGGCTACAATGAGCAGTTCTTC
TRBV7-6,TRBJ1-5,NA,15,NA,CASSLGVGPNQPQHF,TGTGCCAGCAGCCTCGGGGTAGGACCAAATCAGCCCCAGCATTTT
TRBV29-1,TRBJ1-1,NA,15,TRBD1,CSSFGRGQGGTEAFF,TGCAGCTCCTTCGGTAGGGGACAGGGAGGCACTGAAGCTTTCTTT
TRBV3-1/TRBV3-2,TRBJ1-3,NA,17,NA,CASSPSYGLSSGNTIYF,TGTGCCAGCAGCCCATCCTATGGGCTCTCCTCTGGAAACACCATATATTTT
TRBV2,TRBJ1-1,NA,14,NA,CAKRWVSANTEAFF,TGTGCCAAGCGGTGGGTGTCGGCGAACACTGAAGCTTTCTTT
TRBV30,TRBJ1-5,NA,14,NA,CAWSVRPSGQPQHF,TGTGCCTGGAGTGTACGGCCTTCGGGGCAGCCCCAGCATTTT
TRBV28,TRBJ2-1,NA,14,NA,CASSFRGKVNEQFF,TGTGCCAGCAGTTTCAGGGGTAAGGTCAATGAGCAGTTCTTC
TRBV5-1,TRBJ2-1,once,14,TRBD1,CASSSGQIDNEQFF,TGCGCCAGCAGCTCGGGACAGATAGACAATGAGCAGTTCTTC
TRBV7-3,TRBJ1-6,NA,18,NA,CASSSPDTHSSYNSPLHF,TGTGCCAGCAGCTCTCCGGACACCCATAGCTCCTATAATTCACCCCTCCACTTT
TRBV11-3,TRBJ1-2,NA,17,TRBD1,CASSPYIPGQGIYGYTF,TGTGCCAGCAGCCCTTATATCCCGGGACAGGGAATCTATGGCTACACCTTC
TRBV6-5,TRBJ2-7,NA,14,NA,CASSPLGEPYEQYF,TGTGCCAGCAGTCCATTGGGAGAGCCCTACGAGCAGTACTTC
TRBV11-2,TRBJ1-2,NA,13,NA,CASSRAGSYGYTF,TGTGCCAGCAGCCGGGCAGGGTCCTATGGCTACACCTTC
TRBV6-5,TRBJ1-5,once,15,NA,CASAIQGGVNQPQHF,TGTGCCAGCGCAATACAAGGGGGGGTTAATCAGCCCCAGCATTTT
TRBV18,TRBJ2-4,NA,17,TRBD2,CASSGLAGGPRHNIQYF,TGTGCCAGCTCCGGACTAGCGGGGGGGCCGCGTCACAACATTCAGTACTTC
TRBV7-2,TRBJ2-7,once,16,NA,CASSLDRTARRKGQYF,TGTGCCAGCAGCTTAGATCGGACAGCTCGAAGGAAAGGGCAGTACTTC
TRBV5-4,TRBJ2-2,NA,16,TRBD1,CASSFDRVANTGELFF,TGTGCCAGCAGTTTCGACAGGGTCGCGAACACCGGGGAGCTGTTTTTT
TRBV6-5,TRBJ1-5,NA,15,NA,CASTIARSLYQPQHF,TGTGCCAGCACTATAGCTAGGAGTTTATATCAGCCCCAGCATTTT
TRBV7-6,TRBJ1-3,few,14,NA,CASSLDGSGNTIYF,TGTGCCAGCAGCTTAGACGGCTCTGGAAACACCATATATTTT
TRBV14,TRBJ2-7,NA,12,NA,CASSQGRDILYF,TGTGCCAGCAGCCAAGGCCGGGACATATTGTACTTC
TRBV9,TRBJ2-2,NA,14,NA,CASSVIQGSGELFF,TGTGCCAGCAGCGTAATTCAGGGTTCCGGGGAGCTGTTTTTT
TRBV19,TRBJ1-3,NA,15,NA,CASTVTWATGNTIYF,TGTGCCAGTACCGTCACGTGGGCAACGGGAAACACCATATATTTT
TRBV10-1,TRBJ2-7,NA,15,TRBD2,CASVRSSGTGASQYF,TGCGCCAGCGTCCGGTCTAGCGGAACCGGTGCGTCGCAGTACTTC
TRBV7-2,TRBJ2-7,once,12,NA,CASSLVTYEQYF,TGTGCCAGCAGCTTAGTAACCTACGAGCAGTACTTC